This TCR beta chain was identified in a study of blood T cell repertoires in COVID-19. The sample holds one count of this clone. Germline values: CDR1 PRHDT, CDR2 FYEKMQ (reference sequence). The CDR3 consists of 13 residues. V lost 2 bases, J lost 5 bases, and 9 bases lay in between. Profiled with immunoSEQ multiplex PCR; TCRdb holds only in-frame clones, not every one. The sample includes almost 100,000 clones, around nine tenths of them seen just once. The chain recombines TRBV13 with TRBJ2-5; weak D call: TRBD2 (5 bases). Material: peripheral blood. The source is a man between 45 and 60 years old with acute or convalescent COVID-19. CDR3 DNA sequence: TGTGCCAGCAGCTTAAACAGAGGGGAGACCCAGTACTTC. Translation gives CASSLNRGETQYF.